These 27 T cell receptor beta chains came from one sample sequenced in a study of radiotherapy plus CTLA-4 blockade in lung cancer (dated by TCRdb to the late 2010s). Libraries were prepared through the immunoSEQ multiplex PCR assay. As stored in TCRdb, this immuneACCESS dataset retains in-frame rearrangements with V and J assigned. A fraction of the clones does not appear; measured against another copy, unresolved V genes explain less than half of the discrepancy, and the remainder lacks a known reason. The sample data list about 43,000 clones, and about 70% of these were observed just once. The ten largest clones add up to more than 20% of the sample. The material sequenced was peripheral blood, taken from a patient treated with radiotherapy plus ipilimumab. Receptors originate from a human donor with non-small cell lung cancer who had a partial response to radiotherapy plus ipilimumab.

This clone has at least ten counts. The rearrangement links TRBV14 to TRBJ2-7, with TRBD2 matching 8 bases. V shed 1 base and J 5 bases; nucleotides not matched to a gene: 7. Per the germline V gene, CDR1 is SGHDN and CDR2 is FVKESK. This CDR3 spans 15 amino acids. The CDR3 nucleotides are TGTGCCAGCAGCCAAGTCGCGGGGGGCGGGAACGAGCAGTACTTC. Translation gives CASSQVAGGGNEQYF.

V gene TRBV7-3 combines with J gene TRBJ2-1; 13 nucleotides line up with TRBD2. The V gene end was trimmed by 5 bases and the J gene end by 7 bases; junction bases not matched to a gene: 8. Germline V CDR1 and CDR2: SGHTA, FQGTGA. This CDR3 spans 16 amino acids. As DNA, the CDR3 is TGTGCCAGCAGCCCGACGACTAGCGGGGGGAGAAATGAGCAGTTCTTC. It specifies CASSPTTSGGRNEQFF.

The chain couples TRBV7-3 to TRBJ2-1; tentatively, D is TRBD1 (6 bases). CDR3 length equals 13 residues. V lost 5 bases to trimming and J lost 6 bases, with 11 bases between them. Germline loops: CDR1 SGHTA, CDR2 FQGTGA. The CDR3: CASSTGQLNEQFF. CDR3 sequence (DNA): TGTGCCAGCAGCACAGGACAGCTCAATGAGCAGTTCTTC.

This clone was found a few times. This chain uses TRBV4-2 with TRBJ2-7, with D unclear. CDR1 is LGHNA and CDR2 is YNFKEQ in the germline V gene. The CDR3 runs 15 residues. Trimming took 0 bases from V and 2 from J, leaving 11 bases between them. The CDR3: CASSQDRVSTYEQYF. DNA of the CDR3: TGTGCCAGCAGCCAAGACCGGGTATCCACCTACGAGCAGTACTTC.

In this sample, this clone turned up a few times. The chain recombines TRBV6-5 with TRBJ2-5; a possible D gene is TRBD2 (7 bases). V dropped 4 bases and J dropped 2 bases, with 14 bases sitting between them. This CDR3 is 15 amino acids long. The germline gives CDR1 MNHEY, CDR2 SVGAGI. CDR3 amino acids: CASSSRGGGQETQYF. DNA for the CDR3: TGTGCCAGCAGTTCCCGAGGGGGGGGGCAAGAGACCCAGTACTTC.

About this clone itself: The sample contains more than one DNA sequence encoding this CDR3. V is TRBV9 and J is TRBJ1-4, with D tentatively TRBD1 (5 bases). V was clipped by 2 bases and J by 3 bases, with 8 bases between them. There are 14 residues in the CDR3. The germline V gene has CDR1 SGDLS and CDR2 YYNGEE. The CDR3 region is CASSVGGANEKLFF. The DNA for the CDR3 is TGTGCCAGCAGCGTGGGGGGGGCTAATGAAAAACTGTTTTTT.

CDR3: CASSVGGSQETQYF. CDR3 nucleotides: TGTGCCAGCAGCGTGGGTGGGAGCCAAGAGACCCAGTACTTC. The rearrangement joins TRBV5-4 to TRBJ2-5, with D possibly TRBD2 on 5 matching bases. V was shortened by 4 bases and J by 1 base, with 11 bases between the two germline ends. The CDR3 contains 14 residues. The germline gives CDR1 SGHNT, CDR2 YYREEE (reference sequence).

For this clone: A far larger clone is just one base off, so this is likely a read error. This chain uses TRBV11-2 with TRBJ1-3; TRBD1 might be the D (5 bases). The CDR3 loop spans 14 amino acids. V lost 3 bases, J lost 0 bases, and 6 bases lay in between. The germline CDR1 and CDR2 sequences are SGHAT and FQNNGV. In DNA, the CDR3 is TGTGCCAGCAGCTTCGGGGGCTCTGGAAACACCATATATTTT. It yields the protein CASSFGGSGNTIYF.

This clone was recorded only once. The chain is built from TRBV5-4 and TRBJ1-2; D is ambiguous. This CDR3 has 13 residues. V was trimmed by 0 bases and J by 4 bases, leaving 7 bases between them. Germline V gene sequence: CDR1 SGHNT, CDR2 YYREEE (reference sequence). The CDR3 sequence: CASSLGNSYGYTF. CDR3 in DNA: TGTGCCAGCAGCTTGGGGAACAGCTATGGCTACACCTTC.

The V gene is TRBV7-9, the J gene TRBJ1-2, with 8 bases aligning to TRBD1. The junction had 7 bases not matched to a gene; V was cut back by 1 base and J by 6 bases. The CDR3 sequence is 15 residues long. Germline V gives CDR1 SEHNR, CDR2 FQNEAQ (reference sequence). CDR3 bases: TGTGCCAGCAGCTTAGGGTCGGGCAGGGGGCATGGCTACACCTTC. Its translation: CASSLGSGRGHGYTF.

As regards this clone: Other DNA sequences in this specimen translate into the identical CDR3. The chain joins TRBV29-1 to TRBJ1-1; no clear D gene. Trimming took off 6 bases at V and 1 base at J, with 3 bases between the two ends. The CDR3 spans 10 residues. CDR1 SQVTM and CDR2 ANQGSEA come from the germline V gene. The CDR3 sequence: CSVQNTEAFF. CDR3 in DNA: TGCAGCGTCCAGAACACTGAAGCTTTCTTT.

The table lists this clone with a few counts. This chain connects TRBV4-3 to TRBJ1-2; 7 bases are shared with TRBD1. This CDR3 contains 16 residues. Germline loops: CDR1 LGHNA, CDR2 YSLEER. V shed 0 bases, J shed 2 bases, and the junction held 6 bases outside the gene matches. This chain's CDR3 is CASSQEQGSPNYGYTF. CDR3 nucleotide sequence: TGCGCCAGCAGCCAAGAACAGGGGAGTCCCAACTATGGCTACACCTTC.

This clone was recorded a few times. V and J are TRBV7-9 and TRBJ1-1; 9 bases fit TRBD1. CDR1 SEHNR and CDR2 FQNEAQ come from the germline V gene (reference sequence). The ends lost 0 bases at V and 0 bases at J; junction bases unmatched: 11. The CDR3 has 19 residues. CDR3 coding DNA: TGTGCCAGCAGCTTAGCTCAGGGACAGGGAACTGGCATGAACACTGAAGCTTTCTTT. It yields the protein CASSLAQGQGTGMNTEAFF. The full variable domain, its missing parts supplied by reference TRBV7-9 and TRBJ1-1, is DTGVSQNPRHKITKRGQNVTFRCDPISEHNRLYWYRQTLGQGPEFLTYFQNEAQLEKSRLLSDRFSAERPKGSFSTLEIQRTEQGDSAMYLCASSLAQGQGTGMNTEAFFGQGTRLTVV.

The chain employs TRBV6-5 and TRBJ1-1, with 8 bases fitting TRBD1. This CDR3 spans 12 amino acids. V lost 6 bases and J lost 5; bases outside the gene matches: 2. Germline V CDR1 and CDR2: MNHEY, SVGAGI. CDR3 coding DNA: TGTGCCAGCAGGGACAGGGCGACTGAAGCTTTCTTT. Encoded protein: CASRDRATEAFF.

The sample holds a few counts of this clone. This chain connects TRBV6-1 to TRBJ2-7, with 7 bases fitting TRBD1. CDR3 length: 12 amino acids. Germline CDR1 and CDR2: MNHNS and SASEGT. V lost 10 bases to trimming and J lost 2 bases; unmatched junction nucleotides: 5. The CDR3 spells CATGQEAYEQYF. CDR3 bases: TGTGCCACTGGACAGGAGGCCTACGAGCAGTACTTC.

This clone was counted between two and nine times. The V and J genes are TRBV27 and TRBJ1-5; a weak D match, TRBD1 (5 bases). With 2 bases removed from V and 1 base from J, the gap between germline ends came to 9 bases. The CDR3 totals 15 residues. Germline loops: CDR1 MNHEY, CDR2 SMNVEV (reference sequence). This CDR3 reads CASSLNRLSNQPQHF. CDR3 DNA: TGTGCCAGCAGTTTAAACAGGCTCAGCAATCAGCCCCAGCATTTT.

Only one count was recorded for this clone. The gene calls are TRBV7-3 and TRBJ2-5; tentatively, D is TRBD2 (5 bases). Per germline, CDR1 SGHTA and CDR2 FQGTGA. Deletions cut 5 bases from V and 6 bases from J, with 19 bases between. The length of the CDR3 is 15 residues. The CDR3 DNA reads as TGTGCCAGCAGCCTAGGACTTCCCCGTGGAAAGACCCAGTACTTC. It codes for CASSLGLPRGKTQYF.

The CDR3 nucleotides read TGCAGCGTTGACTCGTTAGAAGCTTTCTTT. It is translated as CSVDSLEAFF. This chain links TRBV29-1 with TRBJ1-1; no clear D gene. In germline, CDR1 is SQVTM, CDR2 ANQGSEA. This CDR3 has 10 residues. The ends were cut back, 3 bases at V and 8 bases at J, with 7 bases in the middle.

In DNA, the CDR3 is TGCGCCAGCAGCTTGACAGGGGCATCCGGGGAGCTGTTTTTT. Protein product: CASSLTGASGELFF. The gene calls are TRBV5-1 and TRBJ2-2, with 7 bases aligning to TRBD1. The CDR3 runs 14 residues. Unmatched junction bases numbered 3, after V lost 1 base and J lost 6 bases. Germline V gives CDR1 SGHRS, CDR2 YFSETQ.

This rearrangement joins TRBV7-9 to TRBJ1-1; tentative D call: TRBD1 (6 bases). From germline, CDR1 is SEHNR and CDR2 FQNEAQ (reference sequence). This CDR3 has 14 amino acids. Trimming stripped 5 bases from V and 8 bases from J, with 18 bases between. The CDR3 is CASSHTGPEREAFF. CDR3 DNA sequence: TGTGCCAGCAGCCATACAGGGCCCGAACGGGAAGCTTTCTTT.

Regarding this clone: The final CDR3 position lacks the conserved phenylalanine or tryptophan, pointing to a likely read error. The chain employs TRBV5-1 and TRBJ1-2; D remains ambiguous. This CDR3 region has 15 residues. Germline loops: CDR1 SGHRS, CDR2 YFSETQ. V lost 1 base and J lost 8, with 18 bases in between. CDR3 in DNA: TGCGCCAGCAGCTTGAACATGGCGGTCAGTAGGGGCTACACCCTC. This sequence encodes CASSLNMAVSRGYTL.

The V gene is TRBV21-1, the J gene TRBJ1-5; the table calls TRBD1, which could not be checked here. TRBV21-1 is a documented pseudogene. This CDR3 is 16 amino acids long. CDR3 DNA sequence: TGTGCCAGCCATTTGGGAGGGACAGGGGGCGGTCAGCCCCAGCATTTT. This codes for CASHLGGTGGGQPQHF.

There are many counts of this clone. The chain employs TRBV5-4 and TRBJ2-7; 9 bases line up with TRBD2. The CDR3 extends over 13 amino acids. Trimming removed 2 bases from V and 6 bases from J; junction bases left unmatched: 3. CDR1 is SGHNT, CDR2 YYREEE, per germline (reference sequence). This CDR3 is CASSLAGGSEQYF. In nucleotides, the CDR3 is TGTGCCAGCAGCTTAGCGGGGGGTAGCGAGCAGTACTTC.

This chain links TRBV18 with TRBJ1-1, with a tentative D call TRBD1 (5 bases). Germline CDR1 is KGHSH and CDR2 is LQKENI. V lost 3 bases and J lost 6, with 14 bases in between. This CDR3 comprises 14 residues. The CDR3: CASSPAGGRAEAFF. Written as DNA, the CDR3 is TGTGCCAGCTCACCTGCGGGGGGACGAGCTGAAGCTTTCTTT.

This clone was seen a handful of times. The rearrangement links TRBV6-6 to TRBJ1-2; the match to TRBD1 covers 11 bases. Germline CDR1 and CDR2: MNHNY and SVGAGI (reference sequence). The CDR3 contains 13 residues. V was pared by 7 bases and J by 7 bases, with 5 bases of the junction left unmatched. The CDR3 here is CASTGTGGVGYTF. CDR3 nucleotides: TGTGCCAGCACCGGGACAGGGGGGGTTGGCTACACCTTC.

The chain recombines TRBV29-1 with TRBJ1-2; D is perhaps TRBD1 (6 bases). CDR1 is SQVTM and CDR2 is ANQGSEA in the germline V gene. Between the trimmed V and J ends, which lost 7 bases and 4 bases, there was a span of 13 bases. The CDR3 has 12 residues. The CDR3 DNA follows: TGCAGCGCCGGCGGGGGCCTCTATGGCTACACCTTC. Amino acid sequence: CSAGGGLYGYTF. The full variable domain, with the rest looked up from reference TRBV29-1 and TRBJ1-2, is SAVISQKPSRDICQRGTSLTIQCQVDSQVTMMFWYRQQPGQSLTLIATANQGSEATYESGFVIDKFPISRPNLTFSTLTVSNMSPEDSSIYLCSAGGGLYGYTFGSGTRLTVV.

The rearrangement uses TRBV9 and TRBJ1-1; the D gene is possibly TRBD1 (5 bases). Trimming took 4 bases from V and 3 from J, leaving 13 bases between them. This CDR3 has 14 residues. Germline-derived CDR1 and CDR2 are SGDLS and YYNGEE. CDR3 residues: CASSTREGYTEAFF. The CDR3 nucleotides read TGTGCCAGCAGCACGAGGGAGGGGTACACTGAAGCTTTCTTT.